This TCR beta chain originates from a study of CD8 T cells in Susac syndrome. The CDR3 has 17 amino acids. V gave up 0 bases and J gave up 6 bases, with 21 bases separating them. Germline CDR1 reads MNHEY; CDR2 reads SVGAGI. Reverse transcription of about 0.5 to 1 ug RNA used random hexamers. TCRdb fed the immunoSEQ multiplex PCR reads into MiXCR, producing one record per CDR3 protein. The sample shows hundreds of thousands of distinct CDR3 sequences, around 83% of them seen only once. The chain joins TRBV6-5 to TRBJ2-7, with TRBD2 as a possible D gene (5 bases). The receptor's source is a human donor with multiple sclerosis. Sequencing was carried out using CD8+ T cells from PBMCs. CDR3 residues: CASSYSPAGRRNGEQYF. DNA of the CDR3: TGTGCCAGCAGTTACTCCCCCGCGGGCCGCCGGAATGGCGAGCAGTACTTC.